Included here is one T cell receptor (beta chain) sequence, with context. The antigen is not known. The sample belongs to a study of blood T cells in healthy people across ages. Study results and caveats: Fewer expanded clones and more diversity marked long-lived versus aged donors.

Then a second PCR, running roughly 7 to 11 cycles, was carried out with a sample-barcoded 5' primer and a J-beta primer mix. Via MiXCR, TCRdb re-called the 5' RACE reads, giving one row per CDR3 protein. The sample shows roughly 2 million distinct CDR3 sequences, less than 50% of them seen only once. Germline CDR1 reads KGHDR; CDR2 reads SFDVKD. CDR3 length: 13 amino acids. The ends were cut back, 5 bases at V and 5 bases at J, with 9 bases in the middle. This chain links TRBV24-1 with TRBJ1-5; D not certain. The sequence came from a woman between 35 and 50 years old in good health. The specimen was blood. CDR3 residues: CATSAQTDQPQHF. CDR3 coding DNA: TGTGCCACCAGTGCACAGACCGATCAGCCCCAGCATTTT.